The 9 T cell receptor beta chains in this list originate from one sample, sequenced in a study of CD8+ T cells in alopecia areata. The treatment was: oral pan-JAK inhibitor, 5-10 mg twice daily. Reverse transcribed after extraction, RNA yielded cDNA as the sequencing template. TCRdb keeps only in-frame clones here, not all; method: immunoSEQ multiplex PCR. The sample consists of roughly 200,000 clones, 53% of them appearing once. The sequencing used CD8+ T cells sorted from blood, collected at week 24, from a patient treated with tofacitinib. The receptors stem from a human donor with alopecia areata.

This CDR3 reads CASSLWSATNEKLFF. CDR3 nucleotides: TGCGCCAGCAGCTTGTGGAGTGCAACTAATGAAAAACTGTTTTTT. The rearrangement links TRBV5-1 to TRBJ1-4; D call uncertain. CDR3 length equals 15 residues. The V end lost 1 base, the J end lost 0 bases, and 7 bases lay between the germline ends. Germline lookup yields CDR1 SGHRS and CDR2 YFSETQ.

V usage is TRBV27 and J usage is TRBJ2-5, with a weak D call TRBD1 (6 bases). This CDR3 spans 15 amino acids. The germline V and J ends were trimmed by 5 bases and 5 bases, with 18 bases remaining between them. The germline gives CDR1 MNHEY, CDR2 SMNVEV (reference sequence). The CDR3 spells CASSTSQGLQETQYF. The CDR3 DNA follows: TGTGCCAGCAGTACCTCCCAGGGGTTACAGGAGACCCAGTACTTC.

The chain recombines TRBV4-3 with TRBJ1-5; D unclear. Germline V gene lookup returns CDR1 LGHNA and CDR2 YSLEER. The germline V and J ends were trimmed by 3 bases and 5 bases, with 14 bases remaining between them. This CDR3 is built from 15 residues. CDR3 region: CASSQDRSGDQPQHF. For the CDR3, the DNA is TGCGCCAGCAGCCAGGACCGATCTGGAGATCAGCCCCAGCATTTT.

The chain couples TRBV7-2 to TRBJ1-5; tentatively, D is TRBD1 (6 bases). This CDR3 spans 17 amino acids. Trimming stripped 3 bases from V and 0 bases from J, with 15 bases between. From germline, CDR1 is SGHTA and CDR2 FQGNSA. As DNA, the CDR3 is TGTGCCAGCAGCTTTTTGGACAGACAAACTAGCAATCAGCCCCAGCATTTT. Protein sequence: CASSFLDRQTSNQPQHF.

The chain combines TRBV30 with TRBJ2-7, with unresolved D. The ends were cut back, 3 bases at V and 3 bases at J, with 9 bases in the middle. The CDR3 contains 12 residues. Germline CDR1 and CDR2: GTSNPN and SVGIG (reference sequence). CDR3 nucleotides: TGTGCCTGGAGCCCCGGGTTCTACGAGCAGTACTTC. This sequence encodes CAWSPGFYEQYF.

This chain links TRBV4-3 with TRBJ1-5; D ambiguous. The CDR3 is 18 residues long. The V gene's germline CDR1 is LGHNA and CDR2 YSLEER. V shed 0 bases and J shed 0 bases, with 15 bases lying between them. The CDR3 nucleotides are TGCGCCAGCAGCCAAGATACGGGGAGAGGCAATAGCAATCAGCCCCAGCATTTT. This codes for CASSQDTGRGNSNQPQHF.

This clone was recorded a few times. Other nucleotide sequences from this sample produce the same CDR3. The rearrangement uses TRBV5-6 and TRBJ2-1; 11 bases agree with TRBD2. Germline trimming cut 4 bases from V and 2 bases from J; bases unmatched to any gene: 2. CDR1 is SGHDT and CDR2 is YYEEEE in the germline V gene. There are 15 residues in the CDR3. Here the CDR3 reads CASSVSGGAYNEQFF. The CDR3 DNA reads as TGTGCCAGCAGCGTTAGCGGGGGGGCCTACAATGAGCAGTTCTTC.

The chain links TRBV9 to TRBJ2-2; possible D gene TRBD1, 6 bases. There are 14 residues in the CDR3. The germline V gene encodes CDR1 SGDLS and CDR2 YYNGEE. V was cut by 7 bases and J by 0 bases, with 10 bases left in between. Written as DNA, the CDR3 is TGTGCCAGCCAGGGGACGGCGAACACCGGGGAGCTGTTTTTT. Translating it yields CASQGTANTGELFF.

Regarding this clone: The germline gene is not matched at one end of the junction; a read error may be the cause. CDR3 bases: TGTGCCCTCAGCACAGATACGCAGTATTTT. Translation: CALSTDTQYF. This chain connects TRBV10-3 to TRBJ2-3; D unresolved. The CDR3 is 10 amino acids. Germline V gene data show CDR1 as ENHRY and CDR2 as SYGVKD.